Here is one T cell receptor beta chain with its context. The data are from a study of identical twins. TCRdb reanalysed the 5' RACE reads using MiXCR and keeps one entry per CDR3 protein. The sample holds 690,000 or so distinct CDR3 sequences; more than 6.5% are singletons and the top ten take 0.8% to 1%. The CDR3 sequence is 15 residues long. With 3 bases clipped from V and 4 bases from J, the junction kept 7 bases outside the gene matches. Germline V gene sequence: CDR1 MDHEN, CDR2 SYDVKM. This sample was shared with a second study, whose subject was yellow fever vaccine responses in identical twins. From that paper: Reportedly, twins showed a vaccine T cell response that looked partly convergent and partly personalized.

The receptor's source is a woman younger than 30 in good health. The sample comprised PBMCs. The gene calls are TRBV28 and TRBJ2-7, with 9 bases fitting TRBD1. CDR3 DNA: TGTGCCAGCAGTTTTGGTGACAGGGGGTATTACGAGCAGTACTTC. As protein: CASSFGDRGYYEQYF.